This T cell receptor beta chain was profiled in a study of T cells in tumors and immune-related adverse events. Germline lookup yields CDR1 MGHRA and CDR2 YSYEKL. Trimming removed 1 base from V and 1 base from J, with 11 bases in between. The CDR3 has 16 amino acids. The method was immunoSEQ multiplex PCR; TCRdb's version includes in-frame clones alone and lacks a portion of them. The table includes thousands of clones, around 82% detected once. This sequence was found in a female donor with metastatic renal cell carcinoma. The gene calls are TRBV4-1 and TRBJ1-5; no reliable D call. The material was skin tissue, obtained from a patient treated with anti-PD-1 therapy. The CDR3 bases are TGCGCCAGCAGCCAAGTTAAGGGAAAGAGCAATCAGCCCCAGCATTTT. Translating it yields CASSQVKGKSNQPQHF.